This T cell receptor beta chain was recovered during a study of cytotoxic CD8 clonotypes in ibrutinib-treated CLL. General observations from the study: Sustained-remission patients were sampled at one set of times and progressing patients at different ones. Clonality went higher at ibrutinib response and then dropped back toward baseline at progression.

Here immunoSEQ multiplex PCR was the method, and the copy in TCRdb shows in-frame clones only, minus some. The sample has 70,000 to 85,000 clones; about 84% are singletons. A remark on this clone: Its target is not known.

Between the trimmed V and J ends, which lost 5 bases and 3 bases, there was a span of 11 bases. The germline CDR1 and CDR2 sequences are SEHNR and FQNEAQ (reference sequence). The CDR3 totals 13 residues. The genes are TRBV7-9 and TRBJ2-7, with D unresolved. Material: PBMCs, obtained at disease progression, from a patient treated with ibrutinib. The receptor comes from a human donor with chronic lymphocytic leukemia. This chain's CDR3 is CASSHTTIYEQYF. CDR3 DNA: TGTGCCAGCAGCCATACAACAATCTACGAGCAGTACTTC.